Following are 24 T cell receptor beta chains from one sample sequenced in a study of breast tumors, draining lymph nodes, adjacent tissues. TCRdb redid the calling of the multiplex PCR reads with MiXCR, one entry per CDR3 protein. The profile shows some 170,000 distinct CDR3 sequences, around a third of them singletons. Samples came from axillary lymph nodes draining the breast cancer. The sample was axillary lymph node tissue. The origin of the receptors is a female donor with breast cancer. Some clones in this sample may be carry-over from other donors' samples.

This clonotype was detected many times. This chain links TRBV9 with TRBJ2-3, with 7 nucleotides matching TRBD2. J gave up 3 bases and V 3 bases, and 1 base lay outside the gene matches. The CDR3 is made up of 13 amino acids. The germline V gene encodes CDR1 SGDLS and CDR2 YYNGEE. The CDR3 DNA is TGTGCCAGCAGCGCTAGCGGAACAGATACGCAGTATTTT. It specifies CASSASGTDTQYF.

This clonotype was recorded at least ten times. The chain couples TRBV5-5 to TRBJ2-2; 16 positions agree with TRBD2. The germline CDR1 and CDR2 sequences are SGHKS and YYEKEE (reference sequence). V was pared by 4 bases and J by 7 bases, with 7 bases of the junction left unmatched. The CDR3 length is 17 residues. The CDR3 is CASSRGLAGGPSGELFF. CDR3 nucleotides: TGTGCCAGCAGCAGGGGACTAGCGGGAGGGCCGAGCGGGGAGCTGTTTTTT.

This clonotype was counted ten times or more. V is TRBV6-1 and J is TRBJ1-5; D is unresolved. The V gene's germline CDR1 is MNHNS and CDR2 SASEGT. The CDR3 contains 11 residues. Trimming took off 5 bases at V and 6 bases at J, with 5 bases between the two ends. As DNA, the CDR3 is TGTGCCAGCAGTTCAATTCAGCCCCAGCATTTT. This sequence encodes CASSSIQPQHF.

The chain recombines TRBV18 with TRBJ2-7; 14 nucleotides agree with TRBD2. The junction had 16 bases not matched to a gene; V was cut back by 3 bases and J by 6 bases. The CDR3 is made up of 19 amino acids. Germline-derived CDR1 and CDR2 are KGHSH and LQKENI. CDR3 sequence: CASSPLSPGLAGAPTEQYF. CDR3 DNA sequence: TGTGCCAGCTCACCTCTATCTCCGGGACTAGCGGGAGCTCCCACCGAGCAGTACTTC.

The rearrangement uses TRBV12-3 or TRBV12-4 and TRBJ2-3; D unclear. Deletions cut 4 bases from V and 5 bases from J, with 16 bases between. CDR3 length equals 15 residues. The CDR3 coding sequence is TGTGCCAGCAGTTACTCGGCTACCAGAGAAGATACGCAGTATTTT. As protein: CASSYSATREDTQYF.

This clonotype was counted many times. The chain recombines TRBV7-6 with TRBJ1-5; 9 bases map to TRBD1. This CDR3 spans 15 amino acids. Germline assignment: CDR1 SGHVS and CDR2 FNYEAQ. V dropped 6 bases and J dropped 2; count of bases not matched to a gene: 5. The chain's CDR3 is CASSLRQGGNQPQHF. CDR3 nucleotide sequence: TGTGCCAGCAGTTTAAGACAGGGGGGCAATCAGCCCCAGCATTTT.

This clonotype was seen repeatedly, ten times or more. The chain employs TRBV7-3 and TRBJ2-3; D may correspond to TRBD1 or TRBD2 (5 bases each). In germline, CDR1 is SGHTA, CDR2 FQGTGA. V lost 4 bases, J lost 4 bases, and 15 bases lay in between. This CDR3 is built from 15 residues. The CDR3: CASSSGAERADTQYF. CDR3 sequence (DNA): TGTGCCAGCAGCTCCGGGGCCGAACGCGCAGATACGCAGTATTTT. Based on the CDR3 plus reference TRBV7-3 and TRBJ2-3, the full variable domain is GAGVSQTPSNKVTEKGKYVELRCDPISGHTALYWYRQSLGQGPEFLIYFQGTGAADDSGLPNDRFFAVRPEGSVSTLKIQRTERGDSAVYLCASSSGAERADTQYFGPGTRLTVL.

This clonotype has a count of ten or more. The chain recombines TRBV5-1 with TRBJ2-3; 9 bases match TRBD2. The CDR3 runs 15 residues. From germline, CDR1 is SGHRS and CDR2 YFSETQ. V was pared by 0 bases and J by 5 bases, with 4 bases of the junction left unmatched. The CDR3 coding sequence is TGCGCCAGCAGCTTGGAGCGGGGGGCAAGAGATACGCAGTATTTT. As protein: CASSLERGARDTQYF.

This chain connects TRBV24-1 to TRBJ1-3; perhaps TRBD1 as D (6 bases). There are 13 residues in the CDR3. CDR1 is KGHDR and CDR2 is SFDVKD in the germline V gene. V lost 8 bases, J lost 3 bases, and 10 bases lay in between. The CDR3: CATTGVSGNTIYF. DNA of the CDR3: TGTGCCACCACAGGGGTAAGTGGAAACACCATATATTTT.

J is TRBJ1-2 and V is TRBV5-1; no reliable D call. The germline V gene encodes CDR1 SGHRS and CDR2 YFSETQ. V dropped 0 bases and J dropped 12 bases, with 15 bases sitting between them. CDR3 length: 13 residues. The DNA of the CDR3 is TGCGCCAGCAGCTTGGCGGCAGTCTCTGGAAACACCTTC. It encodes CASSLAAVSGNTF.

This clonotype appeared many times. The chain uses TRBV6-5 and TRBJ2-1, with 10 positions matching TRBD2. In germline, CDR1 is MNHEY, CDR2 SVGAGI. The junction had 9 bases not matched to a gene; V was cut back by 6 bases and J by 7 bases. The CDR3 extends over 15 amino acids. The CDR3, as DNA: TGTGCCAGCAGCTTAAGCGGGGGGGCTGGGAATGAGCAGTTCTTC. This encodes CASSLSGGAGNEQFF.

There are many counts of this clonotype. This sequence joins TRBV7-2 and TRBJ2-7, with D maybe TRBD2 (6 bases). In germline, CDR1 is SGHTA, CDR2 FQGNSA. Trimming stripped 7 bases from V and 1 base from J, with 11 bases between. The CDR3 loop spans 13 amino acids. The DNA of the CDR3 is TGTGCCAGCAATCCCGGGACTTCCTACGAGCAGTACTTC. Translating gives CASNPGTSYEQYF.

The V gene is TRBV20-1, the J gene TRBJ2-3, with D uncertain. V lost 0 bases to trimming and J lost 11 bases, with 6 bases between them. CDR3 length equals 10 residues. The germline V gene encodes CDR1 DFQATT and CDR2 SNEGSKA (reference sequence). The CDR3 DNA reads TGCAGTGCTAGAGATCTTCGGCAGTATTTT. Translation gives CSARDLRQYF.

This clonotype has a count of ten or more. The DNA for the CDR3 is TGTGCCAGTAGTACAACAGGGTGGGGGCAGTTCTTC. Residues: CASSTTGWGQFF. This chain connects TRBV19 to TRBJ2-1; D perhaps matches TRBD1 (6 bases). Germline V gene lookup returns CDR1 LNHDA and CDR2 SQIVND (reference sequence). The V end lost 4 bases, the J end lost 12 bases, and 13 bases lay between the germline ends. This CDR3 region has 12 residues. The full variable domain, rest sourced from reference TRBV19 and TRBJ2-1, is DGGITQSPKYLFRKEGQNVTLSCEQNLNHDAMYWYRQDPGQGLRLIYYSQIVNDFQKGDIAEGYSVSREKKESFPLTVTSAQKNPTAFYLCASSTTGWGQFFGPGTRLTVL.

Of note for this clonotype: An end of the junction does not agree with germline; a read error may underlie this. V is TRBV20-1 and J is TRBJ2-5; D is possibly TRBD1 or TRBD2 (6 bases each). Germline assignment: CDR1 DFQATT and CDR2 SNEGSKA (reference sequence). The CDR3 sequence is 12 residues long. CDR3 sequence (DNA): TGCAGTGCTCACCCGGGGGCTGAGACCCCGTACTTC. Translating gives CSAHPGAETPYF.

The chain uses TRBV20-1 and TRBJ2-6; perhaps D is TRBD1 or TRBD2 (5 bases each). Per germline, CDR1 DFQATT and CDR2 SNEGSKA (reference sequence). This CDR3 region has 12 residues. The CDR3 DNA sequence: TGCAGCGAGGGGCGCGGGGCCAACGTCCTGACTTTC. Its protein product is CSEGRGANVLTF.

The chain employs TRBV7-9 and TRBJ2-1; a weak D match, TRBD1 (6 bases). Germline lookup yields CDR1 SEHNR and CDR2 FQNEAQ (reference sequence). Trimming stripped 4 bases from V and 5 bases from J, with 15 bases between. CDR3 length: 15 amino acids. CDR3 loop: CASSSGQRGNNEQFF. In DNA, the CDR3 is TGTGCCAGCAGCTCGGGACAAAGGGGAAACAATGAGCAGTTCTTC.

At least ten counts were recorded for this clonotype. The gene calls are TRBV20-1 and TRBJ1-5, with D tentatively TRBD1 (5 bases). CDR3 length: 15 amino acids. The V and J ends lost 2 bases and 2 bases respectively, with 13 bases between them. Germline V gene data show CDR1 as DFQATT and CDR2 as SNEGSKA (reference sequence). This CDR3 is CSARRSRAGNQPQHF. CDR3 bases: TGCAGTGCTAGACGCTCCAGGGCAGGCAATCAGCCCCAGCATTTT.

This clonotype has a count of ten or more. The chain recombines TRBV9 with TRBJ2-5; TRBD2 matches 8 bases. V lost 4 bases, J lost 2 bases, and 10 bases stayed unmatched. The CDR3 has 16 residues. Per the germline V gene, CDR1 is SGDLS and CDR2 is YYNGEE. Here the CDR3 DNA reads TGTGCCAGCAGCCCCCGTCCGGCGGGGGGACAAGAGACCCAGTACTTC. Residues: CASSPRPAGGQETQYF.

The J gene is TRBJ1-5, the V gene TRBV5-1; D perhaps matches TRBD1 (6 bases). V lost 0 bases and J 7 bases, leaving 11 bases between the germline ends. Germline V lookup: CDR1 SGHRS, CDR2 YFSETQ. CDR3 length equals 14 residues. The CDR3 loop reads CASSLEGGWQPQHF. The CDR3, as DNA: TGCGCCAGCAGCTTGGAAGGGGGTTGGCAGCCCCAGCATTTT.

In this sample, this clonotype turned up a few times. The chain is built from TRBV9 and TRBJ1-1; tentative D call: TRBD1 (5 bases). Germline values: CDR1 SGDLS, CDR2 YYNGEE. This CDR3 is 13 amino acids long. V was trimmed by 2 bases and J by 2 bases, leaving 7 bases between them. This CDR3 reads CASSVQGNTEAFF. The DNA for the CDR3 is TGTGCCAGCAGCGTCCAGGGTAACACTGAAGCTTTCTTT.

This clonotype was detected ten times or more. The chain carries TRBV5-8 and TRBJ2-7, with a weak D call TRBD1 (6 bases). CDR3 length equals 15 residues. V lost 0 bases and J 5 bases, leaving 15 bases between the germline ends. Germline lookup yields CDR1 SGHTS and CDR2 YDEGEE. CDR3 region: CASSLEQGVRHEQYF. The CDR3, as DNA: TGTGCCAGCAGCTTGGAACAGGGTGTTCGCCACGAGCAGTACTTC.

As to this clonotype: With a much larger clone just one base away, this may be a read error. The genes are TRBV4-2 and TRBJ2-7; 8 nucleotides align to TRBD1. CDR3 size: 13 residues. Germline CDR1 reads LGHNA; CDR2 reads YNFKEQ. The CDR3 is CAGSQGATYEQYF. DNA for the CDR3: TGTGCCGGCAGTCAGGGGGCCACCTACGAGCAGTACTTC.

This clonotype was detected only a few times. The rearrangement joins TRBV5-1 to TRBJ1-1; 7 bases agree with TRBD1. The V segment lost 5 bases and the J segment 4 bases; nucleotides outside the gene matches: 17. The CDR3 is 17 residues long. Germline assignment: CDR1 SGHRS and CDR2 YFSETQ. Here the CDR3 DNA reads TGCGCCAGCAGGGTGACAGGGCTTCAGACTCGGGGCACTGAAGCTTTCTTT. Protein: CASRVTGLQTRGTEAFF.